This T cell receptor beta chain was retrieved from a study of early T cells in non-severe SARS-CoV-2 infection. MiXCR, applied by TCRdb to the 5' RACE reads, yields one record per CDR3 protein. The data contain 65,000 to 75,000 distinct CDR3 sequences, approximately 13% of them seen just once; the ten biggest clones take up 5.2%. Comments on this clonotype: Its cognate antigen is unknown.

Trimming cost V 7 bases and J 2 bases, with 14 bases left between them. Germline loops: CDR1 LNHDA, CDR2 SQIVND (reference sequence). The length of the CDR3 is 15 residues. Study results and limitations: Sequences matched to VDJdb favored anti-spike CD8 responses, while private and CD4 specificities were missed.

The clonotype originates from an adult who was a healthcare worker with PCR-confirmed SARS-CoV-2 infection or an uninfected control (not recorded which). V is TRBV19 and J is TRBJ2-2, with D possibly TRBD2 on 6 matching bases. Sequencing used whole blood. The CDR3 coding sequence is TGTGCCAGTACCATCAGCGGGTCAAACACCGGGGAGCTGTTTTTT. Its protein is CASTISGSNTGELFF.